This T cell receptor beta chain originates from a study of OX40 agonist ivuxolimab in advanced cancers. Study-level information: Participants averaged approximately 60 years of age (range about 23 to 80) and were less than 85% male.

The study's findings and limits: Blood T cells, both CD4+ and CD8+, expanded clonally by week 6 at 0.1 to 3.0 mg/kg.

Using immunoSEQ multiplex PCR, the repertoire was profiled, and TCRdb retains in-frame clones only, with some absent. The data hold under 50,000 clones, with almost 90% observed a single time. On this clone: No antigen is known for it.

With V trimmed by 4 bases and J by 4 bases, 11 bases remained unmatched. The CDR3 consists of 17 residues. The V gene's germline CDR1 is MNHNS and CDR2 SASEGT. The source was CD4+ or CD8+ T cells sorted from blood, collected in a trial of the OX40 agonist ivuxolimab. This receptor was obtained from an adult with an advanced solid tumor such as melanoma, head and neck, liver or kidney cancer. The V gene is TRBV6-1, the J gene TRBJ2-2; 8 positions match TRBD1. CDR3 amino acids: CASSARNGQGGTGELFF. The CDR3 DNA sequence: TGTGCCAGCAGTGCGAGAAATGGACAGGGAGGCACCGGGGAGCTGTTTTTT.